This is a list of T cell receptor beta chains from one sample in a study of radiation and T cells in renal cell carcinoma. TCRdb's copy holds only in-frame clones and misses some; the assay was immunoSEQ multiplex PCR. The sample holds 85,000 to 100,000 clones, roughly 90% seen once. Sequenced here: blood, sampled from a patient whose treatment included radiotherapy and nephrectomy. Receptor source: a middle-aged man with renal cell carcinoma. Both conserved end residues are trimmed from each CDR3. Clone size, where shown, is once, few, many, or a class for clones that have expanded.

j_gene: TRBJ2-3
v_gene: TRBV5-1
abundance: NA
CDR3aa: ASSLSLAGPGGDTQY

j_gene: TRBJ1-4
v_gene: TRBV6-1
abundance: NA
CDR3aa: ASSEVATNEKLF

j_gene: TRBJ2-7
v_gene: TRBV7-8
abundance: NA
CDR3aa: ASSLLAGDYEQY

j_gene: TRBJ2-5
v_gene: TRBV4-1
abundance: NA
CDR3aa: ASSQWKGETQY

j_gene: TRBJ2-7
v_gene: TRBV2
abundance: NA
CDR3aa: ASTLRWTGLAGRSYEQY

j_gene: TRBJ2-7
v_gene: TRBV28
abundance: NA
CDR3aa: ASSLGTGPYEQY

j_gene: TRBJ2-3
v_gene: TRBV6-5
abundance: once
CDR3aa: ASSYGSSTDTQY

j_gene: TRBJ2-1
v_gene: TRBV27
abundance: once
CDR3aa: ASSPPGGISSYNEQF

j_gene: TRBJ1-2
v_gene: TRBV28
abundance: NA
CDR3aa: ASSPPGQSYGYT

j_gene: TRBJ2-7
v_gene: TRBV7-3
abundance: NA
CDR3aa: ASSLGQGNEQY

j_gene: TRBJ2-7
v_gene: TRBV6-5
abundance: NA
CDR3aa: ASSSVTGITYEQY

j_gene: TRBJ2-5
v_gene: TRBV29-1
abundance: NA
CDR3aa: SVGQASIQRGETQY

j_gene: TRBJ1-4
v_gene: TRBV28
abundance: NA
CDR3aa: ASGSHGTGEEKLF

j_gene: TRBJ2-7
v_gene: TRBV14
abundance: NA
CDR3aa: ASSQDSYRGRYEQY

j_gene: TRBJ1-1
v_gene: TRBV25-1
abundance: NA
CDR3aa: ASSEGGGTEAF

j_gene: TRBJ2-7
v_gene: TRBV10-3
abundance: NA
CDR3aa: AISGTQSGVTYEQY

j_gene: TRBJ2-3
v_gene: TRBV5-4
abundance: NA
CDR3aa: ASSFGTSASTDTQY

j_gene: TRBJ2-3
v_gene: TRBV7-8
abundance: NA
CDR3aa: ASSLEAGGLTDTQY

j_gene: TRBJ2-7
v_gene: TRBV10-1
abundance: NA
CDR3aa: ASIQTESETSGTSYEQY

j_gene: TRBJ1-2
v_gene: TRBV7-9
abundance: NA
CDR3aa: ASSPGANGYT

j_gene: TRBJ1-4
v_gene: TRBV4-1
abundance: NA
CDR3aa: ASSQKETGSVEKLF

j_gene: TRBJ2-7
v_gene: TRBV18
abundance: NA
CDR3aa: ASSPPAGNEQY